A single sample gave rise to the 9 T cell receptor beta chains below, sequenced in a study of T-cell reconstitution after alpha-beta-depleted transplantation in children. Construction of the TCRbeta library involved unique molecular identifiers. From the PCR reads, TCRdb called clonotypes with MiXCR, one entry per CDR3 protein. The sample lists more than 550,000 distinct CDR3 sequences, about 10% occurring once. The material sequenced was PBMCs from the stem cell graft donor, taken from the stem cell graft. The receptor set was obtained from a human donor who donated a stem cell graft to a child with acute myeloid leukemia.

This clonotype was counted a few times. V and J are TRBV10-3 and TRBJ2-3, with D uncertain. V was cut by 0 bases and J by 3 bases, with 10 bases left in between. Germline CDR1 reads ENHRY; CDR2 reads SYGVKD. There are 15 residues in the CDR3. Here the CDR3 DNA reads TGTGCCATCAGTGAGTCGCGAGGCCCTACAGATACGCAGTATTTT. This encodes CAISESRGPTDTQYF.

This chain uses TRBV19 with TRBJ2-1; 10 bases match TRBD2. The V and J ends lost 6 bases and 7 bases, in that order; junction bases with no gene match: 12. The CDR3 contains 16 residues. Looked up from germline, CDR1 is LNHDA and CDR2 is SQIVND (reference sequence). The CDR3: CASRTSGNLLRNEQFF. The CDR3 nucleotides are TGTGCCAGTAGAACTAGCGGGAACCTACTGCGGAATGAGCAGTTCTTC.

The rearrangement links TRBV6-5 to TRBJ1-4; tentative D call: TRBD1 (5 bases). The CDR3 is 14 amino acids. CDR1 is MNHEY and CDR2 is SVGAGI in the germline V gene. V was clipped by 4 bases and J by 8 bases, with 14 bases between them. The CDR3 here is CASSSGGTGEKLFF. CDR3 coding DNA: TGTGCCAGCAGTTCCGGGGGAACGGGGGAAAAACTGTTTTTT.

This chain joins TRBV14 and TRBJ2-7; 13 bases agree with TRBD2. Unmatched junction bases numbered 6, after V lost 2 bases and J lost 5 bases. Germline CDR1 and CDR2: SGHDN and FVKESK. This CDR3 comprises 16 residues. As DNA, the CDR3 is TGTGCCAGCAGCCAATTGGGACTAGCGGGATCTAACGAGCAGTACTTC. It yields the protein CASSQLGLAGSNEQYF.

This chain joins TRBV7-8 and TRBJ2-5; D unclear. The CDR3 covers 14 residues. Deletions cut 1 base from V and 3 bases from J, with 9 bases between. The germline V gene has CDR1 SGHVS and CDR2 FQNEAQ. Here the CDR3 reads CASSLGGRKETQYF. DNA of the CDR3: TGTGCCAGCAGCTTAGGTGGGCGTAAAGAGACCCAGTACTTC.

This clonotype was counted at least ten times. The V call is TRBV28, the J call TRBJ2-3; D unclear. Germline loops: CDR1 MDHEN, CDR2 SYDVKM. There are 11 residues in the CDR3. The germline V and J ends were trimmed by 7 bases and 6 bases, with 8 bases remaining between them. This chain's CDR3 is CASKTRDTQYF. The CDR3 DNA sequence: TGTGCCAGCAAGACCAGGGATACGCAGTATTTT.

The genes are TRBV3-1 and TRBJ2-7; perhaps TRBD2 as D (6 bases). The CDR3 has 15 amino acids. Germline assignment: CDR1 LGHDT and CDR2 YNNKEL (reference sequence). Deletions cut 2 bases from V and 0 bases from J, with 11 bases between. The CDR3 reads CASSQSGLSSYEQYF. Written as DNA, the CDR3 is TGTGCCAGCAGCCAATCCGGACTAAGCTCCTACGAGCAGTACTTC.

The chain joins TRBV5-8 to TRBJ2-5; TRBD2 agrees at 12 bases. Germline-derived CDR1 and CDR2 are SGHTS and YDEGEE. J gave up 5 bases and V 6 bases, and 8 bases lay outside the gene matches. The CDR3 loop spans 15 amino acids. The CDR3 protein is CASTLLAGGPETQYF. The CDR3 nucleotides are TGTGCCAGCACCTTACTAGCGGGAGGCCCGGAGACCCAGTACTTC.

This clonotype has only a few counts. The chain joins TRBV12-3 or TRBV12-4 to TRBJ1-1, with D hard to call. The CDR3 length is 14 residues. V was cut by 2 bases and J by 2 bases, with 9 bases left in between. For the CDR3, the DNA is TGTGCCAGCAGTTTAAAGACACCCAACACTGAAGCTTTCTTT. Protein: CASSLKTPNTEAFF.